This T cell receptor (beta chain) was identified in a study of blood T cell repertoires in COVID-19. Those who participated ranged in age from about 18 to 89 years and resided in 20 to 30 US areas. This CDR3 has 16 residues. Trimming cost V 0 bases and J 6 bases; bases outside gene matches: 7. Per germline, CDR1 LGHNT and CDR2 FRNRAP. The data were produced by immunoSEQ multiplex PCR, yet TCRdb's version contains in-frame clones alone and is incomplete. Of around 360,000 clones in the sample, around 87% were seen once. V usage is TRBV12-5 and J usage is TRBJ1-1; TRBD1 matches 10 bases. The material sequenced was PBMCs or T cells enriched from blood (not recorded which). The clonotype comes from a middle-aged man in a cohort exposed to, infected with or recovered from COVID-19 (not recorded which). CDR3 region: CASGLVVGTGVAEAFF. The CDR3, as DNA: TGTGCTAGTGGTTTGGTAGTAGGGACAGGGGTGGCTGAAGCTTTCTTT.